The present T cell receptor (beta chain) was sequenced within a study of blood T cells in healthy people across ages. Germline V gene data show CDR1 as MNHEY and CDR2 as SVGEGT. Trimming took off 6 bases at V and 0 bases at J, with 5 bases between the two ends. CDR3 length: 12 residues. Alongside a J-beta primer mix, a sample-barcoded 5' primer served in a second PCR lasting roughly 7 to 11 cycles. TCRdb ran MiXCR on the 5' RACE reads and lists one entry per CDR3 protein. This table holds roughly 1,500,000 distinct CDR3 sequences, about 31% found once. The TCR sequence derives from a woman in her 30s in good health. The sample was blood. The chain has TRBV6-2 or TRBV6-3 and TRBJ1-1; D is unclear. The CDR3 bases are TGTGCCAGCAGGGATATGAACACTGAAGCTTTCTTT. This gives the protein CASRDMNTEAFF.